Sequencing of this T cell receptor beta chain was carried out in a study of blood T cell repertoires in COVID-19. Background on the study: Sites in the United States, Italy and Spain provided acute and convalescent COVID-19 samples. Sources were T cells, B-cell-depleted T cells, or PBMCs; the material itself was cDNA or gDNA.

As originally analysed: The authors estimated nucleated cell counts from reference gene primer amplification. Produced via immunoSEQ multiplex PCR; TCRdb's table is partial and in-frame only. D and trimming were read from the DNA, whereas the V and J calls and clone size are those reported in that table. Of approximately 260,000 clones listed, around 90% were seen once; the top ten hold roughly 3.6%. Looked up from germline, CDR1 is LNHDA and CDR2 is SQIVND (reference sequence). Between the trimmed V and J ends, which lost 4 bases and 0 bases, there was a span of 18 bases. The CDR3 totals 17 residues. This clone was seen a few times.

Sequencing used peripheral blood. This rearrangement joins TRBV19 to TRBJ1-1; no firm D call. The clonotype comes from a middle-aged woman with acute or convalescent COVID-19. The CDR3 sequence: CASSTRRTPIMNTEAFF. The DNA of the CDR3 is TGTGCCAGTAGTACTCGACGGACTCCGATTATGAACACTGAAGCTTTCTTT.